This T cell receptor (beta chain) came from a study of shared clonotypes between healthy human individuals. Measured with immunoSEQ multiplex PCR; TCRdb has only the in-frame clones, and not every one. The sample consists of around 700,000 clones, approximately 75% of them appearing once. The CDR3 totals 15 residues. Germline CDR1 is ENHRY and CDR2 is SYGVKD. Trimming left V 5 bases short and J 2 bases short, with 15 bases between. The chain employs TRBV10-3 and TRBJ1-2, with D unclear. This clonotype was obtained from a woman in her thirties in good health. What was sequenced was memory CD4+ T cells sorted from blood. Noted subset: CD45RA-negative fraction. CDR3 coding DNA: TGTGCCATCAGTTGGGCGGGGAATGAGAACTATGGCTACACCTTC. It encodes CAISWAGNENYGYTF.